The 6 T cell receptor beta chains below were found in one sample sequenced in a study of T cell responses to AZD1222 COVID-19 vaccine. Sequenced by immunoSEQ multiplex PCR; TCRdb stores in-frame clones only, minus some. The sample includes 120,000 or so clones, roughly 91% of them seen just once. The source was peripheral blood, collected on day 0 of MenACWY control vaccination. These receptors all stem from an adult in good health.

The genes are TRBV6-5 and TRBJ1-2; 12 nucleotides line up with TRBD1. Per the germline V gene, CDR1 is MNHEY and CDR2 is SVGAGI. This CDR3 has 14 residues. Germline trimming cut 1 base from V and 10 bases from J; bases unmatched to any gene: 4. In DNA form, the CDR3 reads TGTGCCAGCAGTTACTTCGGGACAGGGGGCTTCTACACCTTC. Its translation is CASSYFGTGGFYTF.

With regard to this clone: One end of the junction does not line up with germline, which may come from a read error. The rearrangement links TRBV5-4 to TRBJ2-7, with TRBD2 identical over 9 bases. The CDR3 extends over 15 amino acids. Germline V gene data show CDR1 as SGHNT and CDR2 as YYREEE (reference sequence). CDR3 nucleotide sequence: TGTGCCAGCAGCCCCGGCGGGAGGGTTACCTACGAGCAGTGCTTC. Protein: CASSPGGRVTYEQCF.

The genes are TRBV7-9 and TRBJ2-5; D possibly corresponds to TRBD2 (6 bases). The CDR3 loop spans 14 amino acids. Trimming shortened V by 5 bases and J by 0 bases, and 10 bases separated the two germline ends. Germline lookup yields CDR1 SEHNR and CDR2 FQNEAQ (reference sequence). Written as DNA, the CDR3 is TGTGCCAGCAGCCCGAGCGGGTACCAAGAGACCCAGTACTTC. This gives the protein CASSPSGYQETQYF. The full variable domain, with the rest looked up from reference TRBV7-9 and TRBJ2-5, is DTGVSQNPRHKITKRGQNVTFRCDPISEHNRLYWYRQTLGQGPEFLTYFQNEAQLEKSRLLSDRFSAERPKGSFSTLEIQRTEQGDSAMYLCASSPSGYQETQYFGPGTRLLVL.

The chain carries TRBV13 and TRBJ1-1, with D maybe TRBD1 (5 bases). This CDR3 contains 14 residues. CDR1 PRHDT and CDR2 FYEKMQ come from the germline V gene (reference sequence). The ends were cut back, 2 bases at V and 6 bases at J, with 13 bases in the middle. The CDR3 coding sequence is TGTGCCAGCAGCTTAAGGGACGGGGTGGCTGAAGCTTTCTTT. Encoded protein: CASSLRDGVAEAFF.

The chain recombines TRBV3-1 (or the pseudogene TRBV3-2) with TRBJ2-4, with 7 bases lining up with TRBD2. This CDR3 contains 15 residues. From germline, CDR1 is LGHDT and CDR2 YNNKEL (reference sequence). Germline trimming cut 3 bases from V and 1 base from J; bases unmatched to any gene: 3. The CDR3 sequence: CASSHGLVAKNIQYF. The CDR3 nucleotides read TGTGCCAGCAGCCACGGACTAGTTGCCAAAAACATTCAGTACTTC.

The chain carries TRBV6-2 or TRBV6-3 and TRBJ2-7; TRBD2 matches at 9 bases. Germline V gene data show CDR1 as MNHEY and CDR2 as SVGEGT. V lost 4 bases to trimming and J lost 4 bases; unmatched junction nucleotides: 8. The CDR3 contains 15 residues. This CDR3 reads CASSSTSGYLYEQYF. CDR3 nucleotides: TGTGCCAGCAGTTCGACTAGCGGCTATCTGTACGAGCAGTACTTC.